The present T cell receptor beta chain was sequenced within a study of type 1 and type 2 diabetes patients (dated by TCRdb to 2016 to 2018). With regard to the full study: Some 10 type 1 diabetes patients, a few type 2 diabetes patients and about 6 nondiabetic controls were recruited in China to form the cohort. Across the study, CD4+ and CD8+ T cells were positively selected from PBMCs using CD4 or CD8 MicroBeads on MACS columns. A total of over 15,000,000 paired-end reads were generated across the whole study. The study profiled TCRbeta repertoires by high-throughput sequencing to compare type 1 diabetes, type 2 diabetes and nondiabetic individuals. Type 2 diabetes patients served as a disease comparison group for the type 1 diabetes patients. When roughly 20-cycle amplification was compared with 25-cycle amplification, V gene usage looked similar, suggesting that primer efficiencies were similar and PCR bias was random. TCRbeta libraries were sequenced paired-end on Illumina HiSeq 2000 or MiSeq instruments. Here is what the overall study found, with its caveats: Type 2 diabetes and control samples had highly correlated V and J gene usage patterns, with an average between-sample correlation of roughly 0.97. Age and gender were not matched between study groups, possibly biasing interpretation. Type 2 diabetes patients had few highly-expanded CD4+ clones (median one), and those clones made up a median roughly 4% of reads. Because only a limited number of T2D and control samples were sequenced, some T1D-only HECs might also appear in more T2D or control samples. In both CD4+ and CD8+ T cells, type 2 diabetes repertoires were highly diverse, with diversity significantly greater than that of type 1 diabetes repertoires.

Standard classification criteria for type 1 or type 2 diabetes were met by all diabetic patients, and glucose and C-peptide were assessed by WHO-recommended methods. Donors with other autoimmune diseases or infections within the previous four weeks were excluded. Approximately 9.7 milliliters of peripheral blood were drawn from each participant. PBMCs were isolated with LymphoPrep density separation. Sequencing relied on an Illumina MiSeq. Genomic DNA from sorted T cell subsets served as template for TCRbeta CDR3 amplification. The TCRbeta CDR3 region was amplified by multiplex PCR using 30 forward and 13 reverse primers. PCR products were purified with AMPure XP beads, after which indices and adaptors were added in a second approximately 25-cycle PCR. Before sequencing, the libraries were purified from gel with the QIAquick Gel Extraction Kit. As for how the authors treated the data: Paired-end reads were merged using FLASH and were aligned with IgBLAST to IMGT V, D and J germline references. Reads with below 70% alignment identity to germline references were discarded, leaving about 12 million reads study-wide. Following IMGT definitions, CDR3 boundaries, reading frame and productivity were assigned. Highly-expanded clones were defined as clones making up 1% or more of reads, and normalized Shannon entropy was used to measure diversity. Unpaired two-tailed t-tests were used to test group differences in Shannon entropy. The public reads were reprocessed in TCRdb via fastp at Q25 and MiXCR, keeping in-frame beta chains. Rows are combined by CDR3 protein, so each entry shows the most common genes and DNA. These V and J calls rely on TCRdb rather than the paper's analysis. Across this sample there are about 250,000 distinct CDR3 sequences, with around 50% seen only once. The ten largest clones capture roughly 15% of the sample.

The germline V gene sets CDR1 to SGDLS and CDR2 to YYNGEE. Counted from cysteine to phenylalanine, this CDR3 has 13 amino acids. Only the CDR3 DNA stays, 39 bases, in frame from base 1. Trimming removed 4 bases from V and 3 bases from J, leaving 11 bases between the germline ends. Remarks on this clonotype: The antigen it recognizes is unknown. Within one base of it there is no much larger clone, and no base qualities were kept.

This receptor was taken from a man younger than 35 with type 2 diabetes. Sample: peripheral blood mononuclear cells (PBMCs). The chain is assembled from TRBV9 and TRBJ2-7; the D element might be TRBD1 or TRBD2, as each aligns at 5 bases. CDR3 reads: CASSPGADYEQYF. The nucleotide sequence reads TGTGCCAGCAGCCCCGGGGCCGACTACGAGCAGTACTTC.